One sample yielded the 22 T cell receptor beta chains listed below, sequenced in a study of cytomegalovirus exposure and HLA in healthy donors (dated by TCRdb to 2016 to 2017). Libraries were made using the immunoSEQ multiplex PCR assay. For the multiplex PCR, a mixture combining 60 forward primers for TCR Vbeta segments and 13 reverse primers for TCR Jbeta segments was used. TCRdb retrieved this table from immuneACCESS and kept in-frame rearrangements only. Not all clones are present; in checked studies, unresolved V genes account for under half, and no reason is known for the remainder. The table kept for this sample lists 150,000 to 200,000 clones. 2.1% of the sample belongs to the ten largest clones. The sequencing sample was made of PBMCs. These receptors were obtained from a man younger than 40 in good health and CMV-seronegative.

The CDR3 loop reads CASTPPGSAGGRDTQYF. The CDR3 coding sequence is TGTGCCAGCACCCCACCAGGGTCGGCGGGAGGGAGAGATACGCAGTATTTT. The V and J genes are TRBV7-9 and TRBJ2-3; 9 bases map to TRBD2. Trimming cost V 7 bases and J 5 bases; bases outside gene matches: 16. The CDR3 loop spans 17 amino acids. CDR1 and CDR2 (germline): SEHNR, FQNEAQ (reference sequence).

V gene TRBV6-1 combines with J gene TRBJ2-1; D gene unclear. The CDR3 has 14 residues. V was shortened by 5 bases and J by 5 bases, with 13 bases between the two germline ends. The V gene's germline CDR1 is MNHNS and CDR2 SASEGT. The CDR3: CASSQWAFNNEQFF. In DNA, the CDR3 is TGTGCCAGCAGTCAGTGGGCCTTTAACAATGAGCAGTTCTTC.

The J gene is TRBJ2-7, the V gene TRBV4-1, with TRBD2 as a possible D gene (5 bases). V was shortened by 8 bases and J by 2 bases, with 16 bases between the two germline ends. CDR1 MGHRA and CDR2 YSYEKL come from the germline V gene. The CDR3 spans 14 residues. As DNA, the CDR3 is TGCGCCAGCGCTCCTGCGGGCTCCACCTACGAGCAGTACTTC. As protein: CASAPAGSTYEQYF.

The V gene is TRBV28, the J gene TRBJ2-5; a possible D gene is TRBD1 (5 bases). The CDR3 consists of 12 residues. V was clipped by 8 bases and J by 5 bases, with 12 bases between them. Germline CDR1 reads MDHEN; CDR2 reads SYDVKM. CDR3 protein: CASGRARETQYF. In nucleotides, the CDR3 is TGTGCCAGCGGCAGGGCACGGGAGACCCAGTACTTC.

The rearrangement links TRBV5-1 to TRBJ2-3; D may be TRBD2 (6 bases). Trimming took 2 bases from V and 3 from J, leaving 16 bases between them. This CDR3 has 16 residues. In germline, CDR1 is SGHRS, CDR2 YFSETQ. CDR3 residues: CASSLLGTLTTDTQYF. The CDR3 DNA reads TGCGCCAGCAGCTTACTCGGGACTCTGACAACAGATACGCAGTATTTT.

The gene calls are TRBV6-4 and TRBJ2-3; TRBD1 might be the D (5 bases). In germline, CDR1 is MRHNA, CDR2 SNTAGT. The V end lost 6 bases, the J end lost 6 bases, and 13 bases lay between the germline ends. The CDR3 spans 13 residues. DNA for the CDR3: TGTGCCAGCAGCCCCAGGGCTGCGGATACGCAGTATTTT. This codes for CASSPRAADTQYF.

Worth noting for this clone: At one end, the junction sequence differs from germline, possibly due to a read error. This chain links TRBV10-3 with TRBJ2-7, with D tentatively TRBD1 (6 bases). Per the germline V gene, CDR1 is ENHRY and CDR2 is SYGVKD. This CDR3 has 16 amino acids. In nucleotides, the CDR3 is TGTGCCATCAGGGCCGCTTCGAGGGACATAACCTACGGGCAGTACTTC. This translates into CAIRAASRDITYGQYF.

The rearrangement links TRBV5-5 to TRBJ1-4; 7 bases match TRBD1. Germline CDR1 reads SGHKS; CDR2 reads YYEKEE (reference sequence). The CDR3 totals 14 residues. The V and J ends lost 6 bases and 6 bases, in that order; junction bases with no gene match: 8. The CDR3 DNA reads TGTGCCAGCACCAGGACAGGTCCCTATGAAAAACTGTTTTTT. Protein product: CASTRTGPYEKLFF.

The chain links TRBV10-1 to TRBJ2-3, with D maybe TRBD2 (6 bases). Trimming stripped 6 bases from V and 2 bases from J, with 30 bases between. Germline loops: CDR1 WNHNN, CDR2 SYGVQD (reference sequence). This CDR3 has 20 amino acids. The CDR3 DNA reads as TGCGCCAGCAGCTTTTCCTCGCCTACTTTGGCGGGGACCTTCACAGATACGCAGTATTTT. Encoded protein: CASSFSSPTLAGTFTDTQYF.

The chain is built from TRBV14 and TRBJ1-4; perhaps TRBD1 as D (6 bases). V lost 3 bases, J lost 7 bases, and 15 bases lay in between. The CDR3 sequence is 15 residues long. The germline CDR1 and CDR2 sequences are SGHDN and FVKESK. The CDR3 nucleotides read TGTGCCAGCAGCCACCGCAGGGGATCGGGTGAAAAACTGTTTTTT. As protein: CASSHRRGSGEKLFF.

This chain connects TRBV4-2 to TRBJ1-1; D is unclear. Per the germline V gene, CDR1 is LGHNA and CDR2 is YNFKEQ. The CDR3 is 14 amino acids. V gave up 1 base and J gave up 0 bases, with 6 bases separating them. The CDR3 loop is CASSQADMNTEAFF. The CDR3 nucleotides are TGTGCCAGCAGCCAAGCAGATATGAACACTGAAGCTTTCTTT.

In DNA, the CDR3 is TGTGCCAGCTCTGGTCACTTACCATTTGACAATGAGCAGTTCTTC. It encodes CASSGHLPFDNEQFF. The chain recombines TRBV6-5 with TRBJ2-1; D unclear. The CDR3 runs to 15 residues. CDR1 is MNHEY, CDR2 SVGAGI, per germline. Trimming stripped 8 bases from V and 5 bases from J, with 19 bases between.

The chain employs TRBV6-5 and TRBJ2-7; D might be TRBD2 (5 bases). The CDR3 totals 13 residues. Trimming took off 6 bases at V and 6 bases at J, with 15 bases between the two ends. Germline V gives CDR1 MNHEY, CDR2 SVGAGI. The DNA of the CDR3 is TGTGCCAGCAGACCACTAGGGTTCGTCGAGCAGTACTTC. Amino acid sequence: CASRPLGFVEQYF.

The rearrangement uses TRBV11-2 and TRBJ1-3; D is unresolved. In germline, CDR1 is SGHAT, CDR2 FQNNGV. V lost 3 bases and J lost 0, with 12 bases in between. CDR3 length equals 16 residues. The CDR3, as DNA: TGTGCCAGCAGCTTGAGGAGGCCTAGCTCTGGAAACACCATATATTTT. It specifies CASSLRRPSSGNTIYF. Together with reference TRBV11-2 and TRBJ1-3, the CDR3 gives the full variable domain: EAGVAQSPRYKIIEKRQSVAFWCNPISGHATLYWYQQILGQGPKLLIQFQNNGVVDDSQLPKDRFSAERLKGVDSTLKIQPAKLEDSAVYLCASSLRRPSSGNTIYFGEGSWLTVV.

This chain uses TRBV18 with TRBJ2-5, with TRBD2 identical over 12 bases. Germline assignment: CDR1 KGHSH and CDR2 LQKENI. The CDR3 has 17 residues. The J segment lost 5 bases and the V segment lost 0 bases, leaving 7 bases of the junction unmatched. CDR3 sequence (DNA): TGTGCCAGCTCACCACCCGGACTAGCGGGATCGGGCGAGACCCAGTACTTC. Amino acid sequence: CASSPPGLAGSGETQYF. The full variable domain, its missing parts supplied by reference TRBV18 and TRBJ2-5, is NAGVMQNPRHLVRRRGQEARLRCSPMKGHSHVYWYRQLPEEGLKFMVYLQKENIIDESGMPKERFSAEFPKEGPSILRIQQVVRGDSAAYFCASSPPGLAGSGETQYFGPGTRLLVL.

This chain connects TRBV11-3 to TRBJ2-5, with TRBD2 matching over 11 bases. The better agreement between TRBJ2-7 and the DNA end casts doubt on the J call. Germline V gives CDR1 SGHNT, CDR2 YENEEA. This CDR3 spans 17 amino acids. The chain's CDR3 is CASSLVLVASGRYEQYF. CDR3 DNA: TGTGCCAGCAGCTTAGTCCTAGTGGCTAGCGGGAGGTACGAGCAGTACTTC.

The chain carries TRBV27 and TRBJ2-7, with no clear D. Germline V gene sequence: CDR1 MNHEY, CDR2 SMNVEV (reference sequence). Trimming pared 5 bases from V and 0 bases from J, leaving 11 bases between. This CDR3 region has 14 residues. CDR3 sequence (DNA): TGTGCCAGCAGTCCCTTTGACAACTCCTACGAGCAGTACTTC. Translating gives CASSPFDNSYEQYF.

CDR3 DNA: TGTGCCAGCAGTTTCAACCCCAGCTACGAGCAGTACTTC. Translated, it gives CASSFNPSYEQYF. The V gene is TRBV27, the J gene TRBJ2-7; D call uncertain. Trimming pared 3 bases from V and 3 bases from J, leaving 9 bases between. The CDR3 covers 13 residues. Germline loops: CDR1 MNHEY, CDR2 SMNVEV (reference sequence).

This rearrangement joins TRBV6-1 to TRBJ1-5; D uncertain. This CDR3 region has 15 residues. Deletions cut 8 bases from V and 4 bases from J, with 18 bases between. Germline CDR1 MNHNS, CDR2 SASEGT. The CDR3 DNA reads as TGTGCCAGCTCATCACGGCTCCGAGGGAATCAGCCCCAGCATTTT. This codes for CASSSRLRGNQPQHF.

CDR3 coding DNA: TGTGCCAGCAGCTCCAGACGGGCCTACGAGCAGTACTTC. Its translation: CASSSRRAYEQYF. This rearrangement joins TRBV7-2 to TRBJ2-7; no reliable D call. V was trimmed by 4 bases and J by 2 bases, leaving 9 bases between them. Germline values: CDR1 SGHTA, CDR2 FQGNSA. The CDR3 sequence is 13 residues long.

The chain has TRBV27 and TRBJ1-1; the match to TRBD1 covers 11 bases. The CDR3 is 15 amino acids. The germline V gene encodes CDR1 MNHEY and CDR2 SMNVEV (reference sequence). After removal of 6 bases from V and 3 bases from J, the junction contained 6 bases not matched to a gene. The CDR3 reads CASRSGQGAYTEAFF. The DNA of the CDR3 is TGTGCCAGCAGAAGTGGACAGGGGGCATACACTGAAGCTTTCTTT.

The CDR3 spells CAISEPRGRGQETQYF. The CDR3 nucleotides read TGTGCCATCAGTGAGCCTAGGGGGCGCGGACAAGAGACCCAGTACTTC. The chain combines TRBV10-3 with TRBJ2-5; TRBD1 matches at 7 bases. CDR3 length: 16 amino acids. From germline, CDR1 is ENHRY and CDR2 SYGVKD. J was trimmed by 2 bases and V by 2 bases; bases with no gene match: 8.